Listed below are T cell receptor beta chains from one sample, sequenced in a study of CD8+CD57+ T cells in acquired aplastic anemia. One entry per CDR3 protein results from TCRdb running MiXCR on the reads. The data show roughly 180,000 distinct CDR3 sequences, with about 60% seen just once and roughly 43% held by the top ten. Sequencing used sorted CD4+, CD8+, or CD8+CD57+ T cells (not recorded which) from PBMCs. Every receptor here comes from a human donor with aplastic anemia. The CDR3 runs from the conserved cysteine through the conserved F or W. D genes are given only for firm matches. The size field is filled for only some rows; it gives once, few, many or a size class.

TRBV9	-	-	TRBJ1-6	TGTGCCAGCTTGGACAGTTATAATTCACCCCTCCACTTT	CASLDSYNSPLHF
TRBV7-2	-	-	TRBJ1-3	TGTGCCAGCAGCTTACCGACACCTGGAAACACCATATATTTT	CASSLPTPGNTIYF
TRBV13	many	TRBD1	TRBJ2-1	TGTGCCAGCAGCTTAGGGAGACAGGGTAATGAGCAGTTCTTC	CASSLGRQGNEQFF
TRBV7-9	-	-	TRBJ1-1	TGTGCCAGCAGCTGGGAGGGAGAAACTGAAGCTTTCTTT	CASSWEGETEAFF
TRBV24-1	-	-	TRBJ2-2	TGTGCCACCAGTGATTCCCCCTCTTCCACCGGGGAGCTGTTTTTT	CATSDSPSSTGELFF
TRBV7-7	-	-	TRBJ2-2	TGTGCTAGCAGCTTAGCTTCAGGGTGGTCCACCGGGGAGCTGTTTTTT	CASSLASGWSTGELFF
TRBV20-1	-	TRBD1	TRBJ2-5	TGCAGTGCTAGCCGGACAGGGCCCCAAGAGACCCAGTACTTC	CSASRTGPQETQYF
TRBV19	-	-	TRBJ1-6	TGTGCCAGTAGTTGGCAGGGCAGTTCGGTTAATTCACCCCTCCACTTT	CASSWQGSSVNSPLHF
TRBV7-9	once	TRBD1	TRBJ2-7	TGTGCCAGCTCTAATAACAGGGGCTACGAGCAGTACTTC	CASSNNRGYEQYF
TRBV9	-	-	TRBJ1-2	TGTGCCAGCAGCGCCGGGGGTGGGAACTATGGCTACACCTTC	CASSAGGGNYGYTF
TRBV20-1	-	-	TRBJ1-2	TGCAGTGCTAGAGAAGCAGGGATTAGGGCTGGCTACACCTTC	CSAREAGIRAGYTF
TRBV9	many	-	TRBJ1-3	TGTGCCAGCAGCGCGGACAGCCACTCTGGAAACACCATATATTTT	CASSADSHSGNTIYF
TRBV25-1	few	-	TRBJ2-1	TGTGCCAGCAGTGAATATCAGGCGGCCCCTAATGAGCAGTTCTTC	CASSEYQAAPNEQFF
TRBV2	-	-	TRBJ1-1	TGTGCCAGCAGTTCGGGGTCCGGGAACACTGAAGCTTTCTTT	CASSSGSGNTEAFF